This T cell receptor beta chain was sequenced during a study of OX40 agonist ivuxolimab in advanced cancers. Produced via immunoSEQ multiplex PCR; TCRdb's table is partial and in-frame only. The sample has 52,000 or so clones, about 88% seen once. Trimming at V came to 3 bases and at J to 4 bases, leaving 4 bases not matched to a gene. This CDR3 has 14 residues. The germline V gene has CDR1 LNHDA and CDR2 SQIVND (reference sequence). The chain links TRBV19 to TRBJ2-3; 7 bases are shared with TRBD2. The sequencing used CD4+ or CD8+ T cells sorted from blood, collected in a trial of the OX40 agonist ivuxolimab. This TCR was sampled from an adult with an advanced solid tumor such as melanoma, head and neck, liver or kidney cancer. CDR3 in amino acids: CASSISLAADTQYF. CDR3 DNA: TGTGCCAGTAGTATTTCCCTAGCGGCAGATACGCAGTATTTT.